The 20 T cell receptor beta chains reported below all come from one sample, sequenced in a study of blood T cell repertoires in COVID-19. Clones were sequenced by immunoSEQ multiplex PCR, and TCRdb holds only the in-frame ones, with some missing. The sample lists about 160,000 clones; about four fifths were seen once. The sequenced material came from peripheral blood. All receptors derive from a man in his 70s who had recovered from COVID-19.

The chain employs TRBV19 and TRBJ2-1; unclear D gene. The CDR3 runs to 16 residues. Trimming shortened V by 0 bases and J by 0 bases, and 9 bases separated the two germline ends. Germline V gene sequence: CDR1 LNHDA, CDR2 SQIVND (reference sequence). The chain's CDR3 is CASSIDRRSSYNEQFF. In nucleotides, the CDR3 is TGTGCCAGTAGTATAGATCGACGGAGCTCCTACAATGAGCAGTTCTTC.

The chain is built from TRBV27 and TRBJ1-1, with D possibly matching TRBD1 (5 bases). With 2 bases removed from V and 2 bases from J, the gap between germline ends came to 24 bases. Per germline, CDR1 MNHEY and CDR2 SMNVEV (reference sequence). The length of the CDR3 is 19 residues. The CDR3 loop reads CASSLRRGDGFGLNTEAFF. CDR3 nucleotide sequence: TGTGCCAGCAGTTTACGGCGGGGGGACGGCTTCGGATTAAACACTGAAGCTTTCTTT.

This rearrangement joins TRBV7-6 to TRBJ2-2, with 7 bases identical to TRBD2. Germline CDR1 and CDR2: SGHVS and FNYEAQ. CDR3 length: 15 amino acids. The junction had 10 bases not matched to a gene; V was cut back by 7 bases and J by 5 bases. DNA for the CDR3: TGTGCCAGCACCTCCGGAGCTAGCGGTACCGGGGAGCTGTTTTTT. Translated, it gives CASTSGASGTGELFF.

The chain carries TRBV7-2 and TRBJ2-7, with 12 positions matching TRBD2. The CDR3 contains 15 residues. V was clipped by 5 bases and J by 3 bases; unmatched bases: 5. Germline assignment: CDR1 SGHTA and CDR2 FQGNSA. CDR3 nucleotides: TGTGCCAGCAGCACCCGACTAGCGGGAGACTACGAGCAGTACTTC. The encoded protein is CASSTRLAGDYEQYF.

This chain connects TRBV7-2 to TRBJ1-3; no clear D. Germline CDR1 is SGHTA and CDR2 is FQGNSA. This CDR3 has 16 amino acids. The germline V and J ends were trimmed by 5 bases and 2 bases, with 16 bases remaining between them. The CDR3 coding sequence is TGTGCCAGCAGCCCCCAAAAGGGAGAGACTGGAAACACCATATATTTT. This gives the protein CASSPQKGETGNTIYF.

The chain recombines TRBV11-1 with TRBJ2-2; TRBD2 aligns across 7 bases. Germline-derived CDR1 and CDR2 are SGHAT and FQDESV (reference sequence). V lost 4 bases and J lost 0; bases outside the gene matches: 2. The CDR3 length is 15 residues. The CDR3 sequence: CASSSGLANTGELFF. CDR3 bases: TGTGCCAGCAGCTCTGGACTAGCGAACACCGGGGAGCTGTTTTTT.

This rearrangement joins TRBV5-6 to TRBJ2-1; 7 positions match TRBD1. V dropped 0 bases and J dropped 5; count of bases not matched to a gene: 8. CDR1 SGHDT and CDR2 YYEEEE come from the germline V gene. The CDR3 loop spans 16 amino acids. The CDR3 DNA is TGTGCCAGCAGCTTGGAAGGTCAGGGGGTCGACAATGAGCAGTTCTTC. This encodes CASSLEGQGVDNEQFF. Complete variable domain (other parts from reference TRBV5-6 and TRBJ2-1): DAGVTQSPTHLIKTRGQQVTLRCSPKSGHDTVSWYQQALGQGPQFIFQYYEEEERQRGNFPDRFSGHQFPNYSSELNVNALLLGDSALYLCASSLEGQGVDNEQFFGPGTRLTVL.

As regards this clone: Other nucleotide sequences in the sample specify the same CDR3. CDR3 protein: CASSEVLAGATDTQYF. The CDR3 DNA reads TGTGCCAGCAGTGAGGTCCTAGCGGGGGCCACAGATACGCAGTATTTT. The chain carries TRBV6-1 and TRBJ2-3, with 10 bases aligning to TRBD2. The CDR3 totals 16 residues. Germline V CDR1 and CDR2: MNHNS, SASEGT. V gave up 3 bases and J gave up 2 bases; unmatched junction bases: 5.

The J gene is TRBJ2-7, the V gene TRBV5-1; TRBD2 matches at 13 bases. The CDR3 covers 14 residues. The V gene end was trimmed by 3 bases and the J gene end by 6 bases; junction bases not matched to a gene: 3. Germline CDR1 is SGHRS and CDR2 is YFSETQ. The CDR3 coding sequence is TGCGCCAGCAGCTGGACTAGCGGGAGAAGCGAGCAGTACTTC. Translating it yields CASSWTSGRSEQYF.

The rearrangement joins TRBV5-1 to TRBJ2-6; 9 positions agree with TRBD1. The CDR3 covers 15 residues. Germline V gene lookup returns CDR1 SGHRS and CDR2 YFSETQ. Trimming removed 4 bases from V and 9 bases from J; junction bases left unmatched: 8. The CDR3 nucleotides are TGCGCCAGCAGCCCCGGACAGGGGTCCCACAACGTCCTGACTTTC. Protein product: CASSPGQGSHNVLTF. Based on the CDR3 plus reference TRBV5-1 and TRBJ2-6, the full variable domain is KAGVTQTPRYLIKTRGQQVTLSCSPISGHRSVSWYQQTPGQGLQFLFEYFSETQRNKGNFPGRFSGRQFSNSRSEMNVSTLELGDSALYLCASSPGQGSHNVLTFGAGSRLTVL.

This rearrangement joins TRBV19 to TRBJ1-5, with TRBD1 matching 9 bases. The V segment lost 5 bases and the J segment 4 bases; nucleotides outside the gene matches: 6. CDR3 length: 15 amino acids. Germline lookup yields CDR1 LNHDA and CDR2 SQIVND (reference sequence). The CDR3 loop reads CASSGAQGANQPQHF. The CDR3 DNA reads TGTGCCAGTAGTGGGGCACAGGGGGCAAATCAGCCCCAGCATTTT. Together with reference TRBV19 and TRBJ1-5, the CDR3 gives the full variable domain: DGGITQSPKYLFRKEGQNVTLSCEQNLNHDAMYWYRQDPGQGLRLIYYSQIVNDFQKGDIAEGYSVSREKKESFPLTVTSAQKNPTAFYLCASSGAQGANQPQHFGDGTRLSIL.

V gene TRBV6-2 or TRBV6-3 combines with J gene TRBJ1-2, with 8 bases matching TRBD1. The CDR3 totals 14 residues. Germline V gene lookup returns CDR1 MNHEY and CDR2 SVGEGT. The V and J ends lost 5 bases and 4 bases, in that order; junction bases with no gene match: 6. DNA of the CDR3: TGTGCCAGCAGTCCGACAGGGGATGGCTATGGCTACACCTTC. Amino acid sequence: CASSPTGDGYGYTF.

The chain combines TRBV5-4 with TRBJ2-2; 9 bases align to TRBD2. The V gene end was trimmed by 1 base and the J gene end by 5 bases; junction bases not matched to a gene: 3. This CDR3 contains 15 residues. Germline CDR1 SGHNT, CDR2 YYREEE (reference sequence). The CDR3 DNA reads TGTGCCAGCAGCTTGAGTAGCGGGAGTACCGGGGAGCTGTTTTTT. Translated: CASSLSSGSTGELFF.

This chain joins TRBV7-8 and TRBJ1-4, with D unclear. CDR3 length equals 15 residues. V lost 5 bases, J lost 8 bases, and 18 bases lay in between. Germline CDR1 SGHVS, CDR2 FQNEAQ. The CDR3 region has the DNA TGTGCCAGCAGCCCCCTTGGGATGAGAGGGGAAAAACTGTTTTTT. Protein: CASSPLGMRGEKLFF.

CDR3: CASSHRGDQPQHF. The CDR3 DNA follows: TGCGCCAGCAGCCACCGGGGGGATCAGCCCCAGCATTTT. This sequence joins TRBV4-1 and TRBJ1-5, with D perhaps matching TRBD1 (5 bases). The V and J ends lost 3 bases and 5 bases respectively, with 8 bases between them. CDR1 and CDR2 from the germline V gene are MGHRA and YSYEKL. This CDR3 spans 13 amino acids.

The chain employs TRBV10-1 and TRBJ2-2; weak D call: TRBD2 (6 bases). Germline lookup yields CDR1 WNHNN and CDR2 SYGVQD (reference sequence). The length of the CDR3 is 15 residues. V lost 6 bases to trimming and J lost 5 bases, with 16 bases between them. CDR3 in amino acids: CASSSRTAGTGELFF. CDR3 coding DNA: TGCGCCAGCAGCTCTAGGACGGCGGGGACCGGGGAGCTGTTTTTT.

The rearrangement joins TRBV2 to TRBJ2-7; TRBD2 agrees at 10 bases. J was trimmed by 0 bases and V by 7 bases; bases with no gene match: 3. CDR3 length: 14 residues. Per the germline V gene, CDR1 is SNHLY and CDR2 is FYNNEI. DNA for the CDR3: TGTGCCAGCATCGCTAGCGGGAGCTCCTACGAGCAGTACTTC. Translated: CASIASGSSYEQYF.

The gene calls are TRBV9 and TRBJ2-1; the D is unclear. V gave up 0 bases and J gave up 12 bases, with 16 bases separating them. The CDR3 covers 14 residues. The germline V gene has CDR1 SGDLS and CDR2 YYNGEE. The CDR3 DNA follows: TGTGCCAGCAGCGTAGATGGCCAGGTTGGGTGGCAGTTCTTC. It yields the protein CASSVDGQVGWQFF. Full variable domain (remainder filled in from reference TRBV9 and TRBJ2-1): DSGVTQTPKHLITATGQRVTLRCSPRSGDLSVYWYQQSLDQGLQFLIQYYNGEERAKGNILERFSAQQFPDLHSELNLSSLELGDSALYFCASSVDGQVGWQFFGPGTRLTVL.

The chain is built from TRBV3-1 (or the pseudogene TRBV3-2) and TRBJ2-2; D is uncertain. From germline, CDR1 is LGHDT and CDR2 YNNKEL (reference sequence). This CDR3 is built from 14 residues. Trimming removed 1 base at V and 5 bases at J, with 8 bases between. CDR3 in amino acids: CASSQGQVTGELFF. The CDR3 DNA is TGTGCCAGCAGCCAAGGGCAGGTAACCGGGGAGCTGTTTTTT.

As DNA, the CDR3 is TGTGCCAGCAGTTACGACAGGGCAAGCAATCAGCCCCAGCATTTT. Amino acid sequence: CASSYDRASNQPQHF. V usage is TRBV6-2 or TRBV6-3 and J usage is TRBJ1-5; 7 bases are a match to TRBD1. The CDR3 loop spans 15 amino acids. The germline V gene encodes CDR1 MNHEY and CDR2 SVGEGT. The ends lost 2 bases at V and 1 base at J; junction bases unmatched: 2.